The next 28 T cell receptor beta chains were all read from a single sample in a study of long-term antiretroviral therapy in people with HIV. Investigators performed immunoSEQ version v3.0 at survey level. Only in-frame clones appear in the TCRdb table, and some are missing; sequencing was by immunoSEQ multiplex PCR. The sample shows 20,000 to 25,000 clones, roughly 88% of them seen only once. The sequences come from unsorted PBMCs, collected 0.6 years after starting antiretroviral therapy. These receptor sequences come from a man aged 55 to 70 with HIV.

This chain joins TRBV28 and TRBJ2-2; no definite D call. Germline lookup yields CDR1 MDHEN and CDR2 SYDVKM. The CDR3 has 17 amino acids. Trimming stripped 4 bases from V and 0 bases from J, with 15 bases between. CDR3 sequence (DNA): TGTGCCAGCAGTTCCTCCCGTAAGCGAGCGAACACCGGGGAGCTGTTTTTT. Translating it yields CASSSSRKRANTGELFF. Full variable domain (remainder filled in from reference TRBV28 and TRBJ2-2): DVKVTQSSRYLVKRTGEKVFLECVQDMDHENMFWYRQDPGLGLRLIYFSYDVKMKEKGDIPEGYSVSREKKERFSLILESASTNQTSMYLCASSSSRKRANTGELFFGEGSRLTVL.

J is TRBJ1-1 and V is TRBV18; D may be TRBD1 (5 bases). The CDR3 consists of 14 residues. V was shortened by 4 bases and J by 3 bases, with 12 bases between the two germline ends. From germline, CDR1 is KGHSH and CDR2 LQKENI. CDR3 sequence reads: CASSLGPTYTEAFF. CDR3 nucleotides: TGTGCCAGCTCACTGGGACCGACCTACACTGAAGCTTTCTTT.

V is TRBV5-1 and J is TRBJ1-1; D is unresolved. With 6 bases removed from V and 4 bases from J, the gap between germline ends came to 19 bases. Germline loops: CDR1 SGHRS, CDR2 YFSETQ. The CDR3 loop spans 15 amino acids. The CDR3 loop reads CASKPRSGYGTEAFF. The CDR3 DNA follows: TGCGCCAGCAAACCCAGGTCCGGGTACGGCACTGAAGCTTTCTTT.

The chain joins TRBV5-6 to TRBJ2-7; possibly TRBD2 for D (7 bases). Trimming removed 0 bases at V and 3 bases at J, with 19 bases between. In germline, CDR1 is SGHDT, CDR2 YYEEEE. This CDR3 spans 17 amino acids. The chain's CDR3 is CASSLAGGRGWHYEQYF. For the CDR3, the DNA is TGTGCCAGCAGCTTGGCCGGGGGGCGGGGGTGGCACTACGAGCAGTACTTC.

The J gene is TRBJ2-3, the V gene TRBV29-1; 10 bases are a match to TRBD1. The CDR3 is 13 residues long. J gave up 6 bases and V 5 bases, and 5 bases lay outside the gene matches. CDR1 is SQVTM and CDR2 is ANQGSEA in the germline V gene. Written as DNA, the CDR3 is TGCAGCGTTACGGGACAGGGGCCCGATACGCAGTATTTT. It specifies CSVTGQGPDTQYF.

The chain joins TRBV14 to TRBJ2-7; D remains unclear. CDR1 is SGHDN, CDR2 FVKESK, per germline. Trimming shortened V by 0 bases and J by 3 bases, and 9 bases separated the two germline ends. CDR3 length equals 14 residues. The CDR3 sequence: CASSQEAYIYEQYF. CDR3 in DNA: TGTGCCAGCAGCCAAGAGGCCTACATCTACGAGCAGTACTTC.

The chain employs TRBV7-9 and TRBJ1-2, with no clear D. V lost 3 bases, J lost 3 bases, and 11 bases lay in between. Germline V gene lookup returns CDR1 SEHNR and CDR2 FQNEAQ (reference sequence). The CDR3 consists of 14 residues. The DNA for the CDR3 is TGTGCCAGCAGCTTGGGCAGGACCCACTATGGCTACACCTTC. It yields the protein CASSLGRTHYGYTF. The full variable domain, with the rest looked up from reference TRBV7-9 and TRBJ1-2, is DTGVSQNPRHKITKRGQNVTFRCDPISEHNRLYWYRQTLGQGPEFLTYFQNEAQLEKSRLLSDRFSAERPKGSFSTLEIQRTEQGDSAMYLCASSLGRTHYGYTFGSGTRLTVV.

This clone was detected only once. The chain carries TRBV5-1 and TRBJ2-1, with 8 bases identical to TRBD2. The V gene's germline CDR1 is SGHRS and CDR2 YFSETQ. V lost 0 bases, J lost 6 bases, and 8 bases stayed unmatched. The CDR3 totals 16 residues. In nucleotides, the CDR3 is TGCGCCAGCAGCTTGGCCGGAGCGGGAGCAGGCAATGAGCAGTTCTTC. Translated, it gives CASSLAGAGAGNEQFF. The whole variable domain, filled in from reference TRBV5-1 and TRBJ2-1, reads KAGVTQTPRYLIKTRGQQVTLSCSPISGHRSVSWYQQTPGQGLQFLFEYFSETQRNKGNFPGRFSGRQFSNSRSEMNVSTLELGDSALYLCASSLAGAGAGNEQFFGPGTRLTVL.

This clone has more than one count but fewer than ten. V gene TRBV2 combines with J gene TRBJ1-2; D ambiguous. V lost 7 bases, J lost 1 base, and 7 bases lay in between. This CDR3 is built from 12 residues. Germline loops: CDR1 SNHLY, CDR2 FYNNEI. In DNA, the CDR3 is TGTGCCAGCAAAACATTTAACTATGGCTACACCTTC. The encoded protein is CASKTFNYGYTF.

The J gene is TRBJ2-3, the V gene TRBV7-8; D is unresolved. This CDR3 comprises 15 residues. The V end was cut by 5 bases, the J end by 2 bases, with 14 bases between. Germline CDR1 reads SGHVS; CDR2 reads FQNEAQ. The CDR3 reads CASSARPQPTDTQYF. DNA for the CDR3: TGTGCCAGCAGCGCCCGGCCCCAGCCCACAGATACGCAGTATTTT.

CDR3 region: CASSLFGSGAQYEQYF. DNA for the CDR3: TGTGCCAGCAGCTTGTTCGGTTCTGGGGCACAATACGAGCAGTACTTC. The chain recombines TRBV5-6 with TRBJ2-7, with D possibly TRBD1 on 5 matching bases. CDR1 is SGHDT, CDR2 YYEEEE, per germline. The length of the CDR3 is 16 residues. With 1 base removed from V and 4 bases from J, the gap between germline ends came to 18 bases.

The V call is TRBV9, the J call TRBJ2-3, with 8 positions matching TRBD2. Germline CDR1 and CDR2: SGDLS and YYNGEE. The CDR3 runs 19 residues. The V and J ends lost 0 bases and 2 bases, in that order; junction bases with no gene match: 14. CDR3 DNA: TGTGCCAGCAGCGTAGTCCCCTTCCCTGGCGGGGGGATCACAGATACGCAGTATTTT. As protein: CASSVVPFPGGGITDTQYF.

The chain employs TRBV27 and TRBJ2-3, with D possibly matching TRBD2 (7 bases). The germline V gene has CDR1 MNHEY and CDR2 SMNVEV (reference sequence). V gave up 8 bases and J gave up 3 bases, with 15 bases separating them. CDR3 length: 14 residues. The CDR3 DNA follows: TGTGCCAGCGGGGGGGCAGGGAGAACAGATACGCAGTATTTT. Translating gives CASGGAGRTDTQYF.

The rearrangement links TRBV6-5 to TRBJ2-7; D may be TRBD2 (6 bases). CDR1 MNHEY and CDR2 SVGAGI come from the germline V gene. The CDR3 contains 15 residues. V shed 5 bases and J shed 2 bases, with 16 bases lying between them. Here the CDR3 reads CASSKPLGGTYEQYF. The CDR3 DNA reads TGTGCCAGCAGTAAGCCCCTCGGGGGAACCTACGAGCAGTACTTC.

This clone has only one observation. The chain employs TRBV29-1 and TRBJ2-1, with 7 nucleotides matching TRBD1. CDR1 and CDR2 (germline): SQVTM, ANQGSEA. The junction had 7 bases not matched to a gene; V was cut back by 7 bases and J by 1 base. The CDR3 has 14 residues. CDR3 in DNA: TGCAGCGGACGACAGGGTGCTTCCTACAATGAGCAGTTCTTC. It yields the protein CSGRQGASYNEQFF.

By its share, this clone is medium-sized. The chain links TRBV7-2 to TRBJ2-2, with unresolved D. Germline V gene sequence: CDR1 SGHTA, CDR2 FQGNSA. The CDR3 totals 15 residues. V gave up 0 bases and J gave up 3 bases, with 8 bases separating them. Here the CDR3 reads CASSLAGYYTGELFF. DNA for the CDR3: TGTGCCAGCAGCTTAGCGGGCTACTACACCGGGGAGCTGTTTTTT.

This chain uses TRBV7-2 with TRBJ2-5, with D hard to call. Trimming left V 5 bases short and J 6 bases short, with 13 bases between. This CDR3 has 13 residues. Germline CDR1 is SGHTA and CDR2 is FQGNSA. In DNA form, the CDR3 reads TGTGCCAGCAGCCCCTTCGACGCCCAGACCCAGTACTTC. Translating it yields CASSPFDAQTQYF.

The chain employs TRBV5-1 and TRBJ2-7; D is perhaps TRBD1 (6 bases). The CDR3 covers 14 residues. Trimming removed 3 bases from V and 2 bases from J, with 12 bases in between. Germline V gene lookup returns CDR1 SGHRS and CDR2 YFSETQ. The CDR3, as DNA: TGCGCCAGCAGCTCTGGACAGAACGCCTACGAGCAGTACTTC. It is translated as CASSSGQNAYEQYF.

The chain recombines TRBV15 with TRBJ1-1; 7 bases align to TRBD1. Germline lookup yields CDR1 LNHNV and CDR2 YYDKDF (reference sequence). The CDR3 contains 15 residues. V was clipped by 3 bases and J by 0 bases; unmatched bases: 4. CDR3 coding DNA: TGTGCCACCAGCAGCGGACAGGAGGTGAACACTGAAGCTTTCTTT. Protein product: CATSSGQEVNTEAFF.

The chain employs TRBV25-1 and TRBJ1-2; D is unresolved. Per germline, CDR1 MGHDK and CDR2 SYGVNS. This CDR3 has 16 amino acids. V lost 1 base, J lost 0 bases, and 12 bases lay in between. CDR3 bases: TGTGCCAGCAGTGAATTTTATGAGGGTCCTAACTATGGCTACACCTTC. Protein sequence: CASSEFYEGPNYGYTF.

The V and J genes are TRBV11-1 and TRBJ1-4, with D possibly matching TRBD1 (5 bases). V was cut by 1 base and J by 0 bases, with 9 bases left in between. CDR1 and CDR2 from the germline V gene are SGHAT and FQDESV (reference sequence). The CDR3 covers 16 residues. The CDR3 nucleotides are TGTGCCAGCAGCTTAGGTCGGGGCTCAACTAATGAAAAACTGTTTTTT. Its translation is CASSLGRGSTNEKLFF.

V usage is TRBV7-2 and J usage is TRBJ1-5; D perhaps matches TRBD1 (6 bases). V shed 4 bases and J shed 7 bases, with 17 bases lying between them. CDR1 and CDR2 (germline): SGHTA, FQGNSA. The CDR3 runs 15 residues. The CDR3 spells CASSSGARENQPQHF. CDR3 nucleotide sequence: TGTGCCAGCAGCTCAGGGGCAAGGGAGAACCAGCCCCAGCATTTT.

The chain recombines TRBV7-3 with TRBJ1-1, with unresolved D. The V and J ends lost 4 bases and 5 bases respectively, with 14 bases between them. CDR1 SGHTA and CDR2 FQGTGA come from the germline V gene. This CDR3 is built from 14 residues. CDR3 region: CASSSTGSGTEAFF. The CDR3 bases are TGTGCCAGCAGCTCCACCGGGAGTGGGACTGAAGCTTTCTTT.

The gene calls are TRBV7-3 and TRBJ1-1; TRBD1 matches 8 bases. This CDR3 region has 14 residues. CDR1 and CDR2 from the germline V gene are SGHTA and FQGTGA. With V trimmed by 4 bases and J by 4 bases, 5 bases remained unmatched. CDR3 loop: CASSSTGEGTEAFF. The CDR3 nucleotides read TGTGCCAGCAGCTCGACAGGGGAGGGCACTGAAGCTTTCTTT.

The V gene is TRBV19, the J gene TRBJ1-2, with TRBD1 matching over 7 bases. The CDR3 runs 13 residues. The V and J ends lost 3 bases and 2 bases, in that order; junction bases with no gene match: 0. CDR1 is LNHDA and CDR2 is SQIVND in the germline V gene (reference sequence). This CDR3 reads CASSMDRNYGYTF. DNA for the CDR3: TGTGCCAGTAGTATGGACAGGAACTATGGCTACACCTTC.

This clone is judged large. J is TRBJ1-2 and V is TRBV7-9, with D perhaps matching TRBD1 (6 bases). The V gene's germline CDR1 is SEHNR and CDR2 FQNEAQ (reference sequence). V was pared by 6 bases and J by 3 bases, with 11 bases between. CDR3 length: 13 residues. The CDR3: CASRGRGDYGYTF. CDR3 DNA: TGTGCCAGCAGGGGCAGGGGAGACTATGGCTACACCTTC.

This clone was picked up one time. This sequence joins TRBV6-6 and TRBJ1-1; D gene ambiguous. The CDR3 has 13 residues. Germline CDR1 is MNHNY and CDR2 is SVGAGI (reference sequence). Trimming took off 5 bases at V and 1 base at J, with 8 bases between the two ends. DNA of the CDR3: TGTGCCAGCAGTACACTGGGGAACACTGAAGCTTTCTTT. As protein: CASSTLGNTEAFF.

The chain couples TRBV28 to TRBJ2-4; D remains unclear. Looked up from germline, CDR1 is MDHEN and CDR2 is SYDVKM. The CDR3 runs to 13 residues. The V gene lost 5 bases and the J gene lost 5 bases, with 10 bases spanning the gap. The CDR3 spells CASSVLWENIQYF. DNA of the CDR3: TGTGCCAGCAGTGTACTCTGGGAAAACATTCAGTACTTC. Supplemented by reference TRBV28 and TRBJ2-4, the full variable domain reads DVKVTQSSRYLVKRTGEKVFLECVQDMDHENMFWYRQDPGLGLRLIYFSYDVKMKEKGDIPEGYSVSREKKERFSLILESASTNQTSMYLCASSVLWENIQYFGAGTRLSVL.